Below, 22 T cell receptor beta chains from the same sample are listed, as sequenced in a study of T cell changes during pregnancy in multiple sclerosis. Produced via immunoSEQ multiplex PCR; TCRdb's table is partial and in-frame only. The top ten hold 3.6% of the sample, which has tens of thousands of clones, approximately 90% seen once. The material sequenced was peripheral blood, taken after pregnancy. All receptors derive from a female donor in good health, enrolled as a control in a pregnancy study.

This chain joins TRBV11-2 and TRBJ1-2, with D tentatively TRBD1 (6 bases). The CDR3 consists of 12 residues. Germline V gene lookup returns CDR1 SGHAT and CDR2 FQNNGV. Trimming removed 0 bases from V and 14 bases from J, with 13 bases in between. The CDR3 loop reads CASSLDRTGTTF. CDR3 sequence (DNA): TGTGCCAGCAGCTTAGATCGTACAGGGACAACCTTC.

The CDR3 coding sequence is TGTGCCAGCAGTTCGGGACAGGAGAACTATGGCTACACCTTC. Its protein product is CASSSGQENYGYTF. J is TRBJ1-2 and V is TRBV28; 8 bases align to TRBD1. Germline loops: CDR1 MDHEN, CDR2 SYDVKM. The CDR3 is made up of 14 amino acids. The ends lost 4 bases at V and 2 bases at J; junction bases unmatched: 3.

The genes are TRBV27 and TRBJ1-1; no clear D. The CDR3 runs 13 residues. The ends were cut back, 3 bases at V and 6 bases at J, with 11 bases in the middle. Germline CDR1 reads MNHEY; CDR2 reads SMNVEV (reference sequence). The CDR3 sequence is CASSFTGFAEAFF. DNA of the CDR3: TGTGCCAGCAGTTTTACCGGGTTCGCTGAAGCTTTCTTT.

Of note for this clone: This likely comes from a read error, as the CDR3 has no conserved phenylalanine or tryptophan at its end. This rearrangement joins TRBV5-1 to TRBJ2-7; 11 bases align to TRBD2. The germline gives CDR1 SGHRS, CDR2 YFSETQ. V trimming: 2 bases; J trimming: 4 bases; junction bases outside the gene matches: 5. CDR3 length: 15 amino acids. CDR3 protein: CASSFSGGAGYEQYL. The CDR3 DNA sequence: TGCGCCAGCAGCTTTAGCGGGGGGGCAGGGTACGAGCAGTACCTC.

The CDR3 DNA sequence: TGTGCCAGCGTCGCGGACAGCTATGGCTACACCTTC. It specifies CASVADSYGYTF. The rearrangement uses TRBV2 and TRBJ1-2; D is perhaps TRBD1 (6 bases). The ends were cut back, 8 bases at V and 4 bases at J, with 11 bases in the middle. The germline V gene has CDR1 SNHLY and CDR2 FYNNEI. The CDR3 extends over 12 amino acids.

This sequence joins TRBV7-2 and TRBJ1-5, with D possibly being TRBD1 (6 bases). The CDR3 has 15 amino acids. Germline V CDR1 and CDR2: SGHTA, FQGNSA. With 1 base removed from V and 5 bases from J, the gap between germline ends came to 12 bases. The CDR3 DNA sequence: TGTGCCAGCAGCTTAGTATCTGGGGGCGATCAGCCCCAGCATTTT. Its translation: CASSLVSGGDQPQHF.

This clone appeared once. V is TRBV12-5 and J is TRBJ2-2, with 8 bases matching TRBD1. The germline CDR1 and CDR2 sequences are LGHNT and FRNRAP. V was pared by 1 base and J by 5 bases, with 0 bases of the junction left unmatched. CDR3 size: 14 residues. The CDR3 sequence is CASGLGQGTGELFF. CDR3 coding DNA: TGTGCTAGTGGTTTGGGACAGGGGACCGGGGAGCTGTTTTTT.

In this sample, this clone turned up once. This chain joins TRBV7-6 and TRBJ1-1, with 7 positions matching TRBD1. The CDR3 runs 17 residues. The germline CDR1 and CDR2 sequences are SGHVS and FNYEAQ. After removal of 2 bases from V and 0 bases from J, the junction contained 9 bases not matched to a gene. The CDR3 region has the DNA TGTGCCAGCAGCTTATGGGAGACAGGGACTCTGAACACTGAAGCTTTCTTT. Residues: CASSLWETGTLNTEAFF.

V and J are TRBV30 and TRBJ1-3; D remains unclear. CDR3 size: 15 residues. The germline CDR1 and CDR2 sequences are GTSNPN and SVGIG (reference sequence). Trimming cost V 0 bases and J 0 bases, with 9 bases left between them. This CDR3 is CAWSVKGGSGNTIYF. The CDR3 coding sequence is TGTGCCTGGAGTGTAAAGGGAGGCTCTGGAAACACCATATATTTT.

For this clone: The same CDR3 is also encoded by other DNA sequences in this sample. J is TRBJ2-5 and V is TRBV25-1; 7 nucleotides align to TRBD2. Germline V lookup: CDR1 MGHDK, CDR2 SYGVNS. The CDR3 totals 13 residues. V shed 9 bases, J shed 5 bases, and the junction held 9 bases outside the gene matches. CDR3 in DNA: TGTGCCAGTTCAGAGACTAGCAGTGAGACCCAGTACTTC. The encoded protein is CASSETSSETQYF.

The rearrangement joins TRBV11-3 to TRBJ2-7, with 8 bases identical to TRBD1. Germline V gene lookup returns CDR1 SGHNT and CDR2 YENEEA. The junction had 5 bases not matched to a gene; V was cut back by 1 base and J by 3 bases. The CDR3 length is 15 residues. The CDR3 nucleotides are TGTGCCAGCAGCTTAGGAACAGGGGGATTCTACGAGCAGTACTTC. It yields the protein CASSLGTGGFYEQYF.

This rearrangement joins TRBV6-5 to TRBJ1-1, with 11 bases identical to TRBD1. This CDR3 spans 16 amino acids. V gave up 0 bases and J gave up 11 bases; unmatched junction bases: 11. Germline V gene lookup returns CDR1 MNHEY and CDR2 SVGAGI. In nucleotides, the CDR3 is TGTGCCAGCAGTTACTCGACGCTGGACAGGGGGCGCTTGGCTTTCTTT. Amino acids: CASSYSTLDRGRLAFF.

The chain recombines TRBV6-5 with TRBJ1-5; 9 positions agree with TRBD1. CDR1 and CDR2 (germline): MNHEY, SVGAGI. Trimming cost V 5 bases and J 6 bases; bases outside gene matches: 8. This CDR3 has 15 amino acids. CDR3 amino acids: CASSPTGGGGQPQHF. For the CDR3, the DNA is TGTGCCAGCAGTCCAACAGGGGGCGGAGGTCAGCCCCAGCATTTT.

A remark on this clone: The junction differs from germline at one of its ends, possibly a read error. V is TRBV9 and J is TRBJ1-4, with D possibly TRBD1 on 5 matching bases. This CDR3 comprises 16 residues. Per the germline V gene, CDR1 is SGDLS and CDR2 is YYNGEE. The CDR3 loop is CASSVAAGPTNEKLFF. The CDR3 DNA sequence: TGTGCCAGCAGCGTAGCCGCAGGGCCAACAAATGAAAAACTGTTTTTT.

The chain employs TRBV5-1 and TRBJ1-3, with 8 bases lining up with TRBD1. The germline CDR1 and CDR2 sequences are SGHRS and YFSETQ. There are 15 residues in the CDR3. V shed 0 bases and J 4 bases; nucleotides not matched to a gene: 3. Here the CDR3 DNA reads TGCGCCAGCAGCTTGGCCCAGGGGGCCGGAAACACCATATATTTT. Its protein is CASSLAQGAGNTIYF.

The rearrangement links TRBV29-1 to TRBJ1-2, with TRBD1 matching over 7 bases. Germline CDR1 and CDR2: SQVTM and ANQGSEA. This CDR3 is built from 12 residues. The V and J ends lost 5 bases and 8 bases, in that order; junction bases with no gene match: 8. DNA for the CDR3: TGCAGCGTTCCGACAGGGTCGTGGGGCTACACCTTC. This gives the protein CSVPTGSWGYTF. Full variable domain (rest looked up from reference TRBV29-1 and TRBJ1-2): SAVISQKPSRDICQRGTSLTIQCQVDSQVTMMFWYRQQPGQSLTLIATANQGSEATYESGFVIDKFPISRPNLTFSTLTVSNMSPEDSSIYLCSVPTGSWGYTFGSGTRLTVV.

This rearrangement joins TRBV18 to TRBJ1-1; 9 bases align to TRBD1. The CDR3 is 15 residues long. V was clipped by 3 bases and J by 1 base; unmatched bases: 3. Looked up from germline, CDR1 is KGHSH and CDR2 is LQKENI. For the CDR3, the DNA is TGTGCCAGCTCACCTGCGGGACAGGGGAACACTGAAGCTTTCTTT. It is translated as CASSPAGQGNTEAFF.

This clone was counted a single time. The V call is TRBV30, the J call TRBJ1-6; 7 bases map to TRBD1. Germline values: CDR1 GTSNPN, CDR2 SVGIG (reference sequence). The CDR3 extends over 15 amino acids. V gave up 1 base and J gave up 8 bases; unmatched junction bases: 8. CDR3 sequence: CAWSALQGPDSPLHF. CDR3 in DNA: TGTGCCTGGAGTGCACTACAGGGGCCGGATTCACCCCTCCACTTT.

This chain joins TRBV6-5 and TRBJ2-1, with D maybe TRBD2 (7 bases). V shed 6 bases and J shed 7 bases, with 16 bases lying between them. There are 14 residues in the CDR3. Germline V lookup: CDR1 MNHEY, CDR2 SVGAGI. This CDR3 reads CASSVGGRFNEQFF. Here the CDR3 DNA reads TGTGCCAGCAGCGTCGGGGGGCGTTTTAATGAGCAGTTCTTC.

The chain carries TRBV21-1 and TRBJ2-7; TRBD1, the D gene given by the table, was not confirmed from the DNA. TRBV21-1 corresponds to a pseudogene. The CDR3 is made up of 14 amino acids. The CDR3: CASSKVQGVYEQYF. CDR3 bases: TGTGCCAGCAGCAAAGTCCAGGGCGTCTACGAGCAGTACTTC.

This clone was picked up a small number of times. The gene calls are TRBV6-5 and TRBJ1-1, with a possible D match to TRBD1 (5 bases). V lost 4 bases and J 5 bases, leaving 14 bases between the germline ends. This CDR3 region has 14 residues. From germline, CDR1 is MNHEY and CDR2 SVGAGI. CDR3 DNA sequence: TGTGCCAGCAGTTGGACCGACAGAGTGACTGAAGCTTTCTTT. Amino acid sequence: CASSWTDRVTEAFF.

CDR3 sequence (DNA): TGTGCCAGCAGTCGTAGCGGGAGCCCCTCCGAGCAGTACTTC. It specifies CASSRSGSPSEQYF. The chain recombines TRBV6-5 with TRBJ2-5; 9 bases agree with TRBD2. The J call may be incorrect, as the DNA end agrees better with TRBJ2-7. CDR3 length: 14 residues. From germline, CDR1 is MNHEY and CDR2 SVGAGI.